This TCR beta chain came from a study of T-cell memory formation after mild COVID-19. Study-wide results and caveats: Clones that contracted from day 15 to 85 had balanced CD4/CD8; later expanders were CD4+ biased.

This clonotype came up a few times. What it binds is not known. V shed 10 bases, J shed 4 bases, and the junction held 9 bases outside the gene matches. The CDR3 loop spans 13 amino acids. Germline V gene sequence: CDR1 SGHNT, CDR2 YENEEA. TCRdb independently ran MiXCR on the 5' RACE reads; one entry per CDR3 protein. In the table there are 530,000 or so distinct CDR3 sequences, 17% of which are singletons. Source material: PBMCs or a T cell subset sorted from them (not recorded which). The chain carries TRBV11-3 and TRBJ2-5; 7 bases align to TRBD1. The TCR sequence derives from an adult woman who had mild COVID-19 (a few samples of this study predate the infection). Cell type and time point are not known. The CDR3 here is CATRTGSTETQYF. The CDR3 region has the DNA TGTGCCACCAGGACAGGCTCAACAGAGACCCAGTACTTC.